The 10 T cell receptor beta chains in this list originate from one sample, sequenced in a study of CD8 T cells in seronegative destructive rheumatoid arthritis. The repertoire was sequenced with immunoSEQ multiplex PCR; TCRdb's copy has only in-frame clones and lacks some. This table holds fewer than 15,000 clones, less than 90% found once. Material for sequencing was CD8+ T cells from blood. These TCRs come from a woman aged 30-55 years with seronegative destructive rheumatoid arthritis.

This chain joins TRBV5-6 and TRBJ2-5; the D gene is possibly TRBD2 (6 bases). CDR3 size: 15 residues. With 0 bases removed from V and 5 bases from J, the gap between germline ends came to 14 bases. In germline, CDR1 is SGHDT, CDR2 YYEEEE. The CDR3 loop is CASSLVRLVSETQYF. CDR3 nucleotide sequence: TGTGCCAGCAGCTTGGTTCGACTAGTGAGCGAGACCCAGTACTTC. Full variable domain (rest looked up from reference TRBV5-6 and TRBJ2-5): DAGVTQSPTHLIKTRGQQVTLRCSPKSGHDTVSWYQQALGQGPQFIFQYYEEEERQRGNFPDRFSGHQFPNYSSELNVNALLLGDSALYLCASSLVRLVSETQYFGPGTRLLVL.

This chain links TRBV5-1 with TRBJ2-2, with 14 bases aligning to TRBD2. V gave up 3 bases and J gave up 1 base; unmatched junction bases: 5. Germline loops: CDR1 SGHRS, CDR2 YFSETQ. The CDR3 loop spans 18 amino acids. The CDR3 nucleotides read TGCGCCAGCAGCTACGGACTAGCGGGGGGCCTGAACACCGGGGAGCTGTTTTTT. This sequence encodes CASSYGLAGGLNTGELFF.

The J gene is TRBJ2-3, the V gene TRBV15; D might be TRBD1 (5 bases). Per germline, CDR1 LNHNV and CDR2 YYDKDF (reference sequence). With 0 bases removed from V and 4 bases from J, the gap between germline ends came to 20 bases. The CDR3 consists of 18 residues. CDR3 in DNA: TGTGCCACCAGCAGAGATTTATCCGGTACCATGGGGCCAGATACGCAGTATTTT. Translating gives CATSRDLSGTMGPDTQYF.

The rearrangement joins TRBV6-1 to TRBJ2-1; 12 bases match TRBD2. The CDR3 is 17 amino acids. V was pared by 3 bases and J by 4 bases, with 7 bases of the junction left unmatched. CDR1 MNHNS and CDR2 SASEGT come from the germline V gene. CDR3 protein: CASSDTTSGGLYNEQFF. The DNA of the CDR3 is TGTGCCAGCAGTGATACGACTAGCGGGGGCCTGTACAATGAGCAGTTCTTC.

The chain combines TRBV4-2 with TRBJ1-2; 9 nucleotides match TRBD1. The V and J ends lost 2 bases and 2 bases, in that order; junction bases with no gene match: 3. The CDR3 runs 15 residues. Germline V gene data show CDR1 as LGHNA and CDR2 as YNFKEQ. The CDR3 DNA reads TGTGCCAGCAGCCAAACAGGGGGCTCCAACTATGGCTACACCTTC. Protein product: CASSQTGGSNYGYTF.

This chain links TRBV5-4 with TRBJ2-5; 12 bases match TRBD2. With V trimmed by 0 bases and J by 4 bases, 10 bases remained unmatched. The CDR3 covers 18 residues. The V gene's germline CDR1 is SGHNT and CDR2 YYREEE (reference sequence). The DNA of the CDR3 is TGTGCCAGCAGCTTGGAGCTAGCGGGGGGGCGGAGAGGAGAGACCCAGTACTTC. As protein: CASSLELAGGRRGETQYF.

This clone was detected only once. The CDR3 DNA is TGTGCCAGCAGCGTACCGGACAGGAACACTGAAGCTTTCTTT. This codes for CASSVPDRNTEAFF. The V call is TRBV9, the J call TRBJ1-1; maybe TRBD1 (6 bases). This CDR3 region has 14 residues. Germline CDR1 reads SGDLS; CDR2 reads YYNGEE. V dropped 1 base and J dropped 1 base, with 8 bases sitting between them.

This sequence joins TRBV7-8 and TRBJ2-7; no clear D gene. Germline loops: CDR1 SGHVS, CDR2 FQNEAQ. The CDR3 spans 15 residues. V lost 1 base to trimming and J lost 2 bases, with 12 bases between them. The CDR3 region is CASSLDRTLTYEQYF. The DNA for the CDR3 is TGTGCCAGCAGCTTAGACCGTACCCTAACCTACGAGCAGTACTTC.

V usage is TRBV27 and J usage is TRBJ2-1; 8 bases are a match to TRBD2. Germline V lookup: CDR1 MNHEY, CDR2 SMNVEV (reference sequence). This CDR3 has 14 residues. Unmatched junction bases numbered 5, after V lost 6 bases and J lost 4 bases. The CDR3 region is CASRRLASYNEQFF. In nucleotides, the CDR3 is TGTGCCAGCAGGAGACTAGCGTCGTACAATGAGCAGTTCTTC.

The chain recombines TRBV7-6 with TRBJ2-7; 11 bases agree with TRBD1. V shed 4 bases, J shed 7 bases, and the junction held 12 bases outside the gene matches. This CDR3 region has 16 residues. Germline values: CDR1 SGHVS, CDR2 FNYEAQ. The CDR3 DNA sequence: TGTGCCAGCAGCTCCCAACCCCGGGACAGGGGGTTAGAGCAGTACTTC. This codes for CASSSQPRDRGLEQYF.